The 5 T cell receptor beta chains in this list originate from one sample, sequenced in a study of tumor-infiltrating lymphocytes in primary liver carcinoma. It was unsorted whole blood that yielded blood RNA, and germline DNA was also extracted. Researchers generated TCR beta cDNA from about 530 ng of total RNA, relying on a constant-region primer. Three-round nested multiplex PCR performed with slightly modified ARM-PCR produced the TCR beta libraries. For around 9 cycles apiece, the opening two PCR rounds ran with TRBV1-TRBV30 forward primers and a C-beta reverse primer. Using its own MiXCR run on the multiplex PCR reads, TCRdb lists one record per CDR3 protein. Of around 330,000 distinct CDR3 sequences listed, 65% were seen once; the top ten hold roughly 8.9%. Sequences were obtained from peripheral blood. These receptors came from a man in his forties or fifties with primary liver carcinoma and hepatitis B virus infection.

The chain uses TRBV6-2 or TRBV6-3 and TRBJ2-1, with a weak D call TRBD2 (5 bases). CDR1 is MNHEY and CDR2 is SVGEGT in the germline V gene. This CDR3 is 16 amino acids long. V was clipped by 6 bases and J by 0 bases, with 15 bases between them. CDR3 region: CASRRPPGSSYNEQFF. CDR3 bases: TGTGCCAGCAGACGTCCTCCGGGGAGCTCCTACAATGAGCAGTTCTTC.

This clonotype was seen at least ten times. The chain combines TRBV14 with TRBJ1-4; possible D gene TRBD1, 6 bases. V was shortened by 1 base and J by 7 bases, with 16 bases between the two germline ends. This CDR3 has 16 residues. Germline V gene sequence: CDR1 SGHDN, CDR2 FVKESK. The CDR3 coding sequence is TGTGCCAGCAGCCAAGTTTATGGGGGGGCTGGTGAAAAACTGTTTTTT. Translating gives CASSQVYGGAGEKLFF. Together with reference TRBV14 and TRBJ1-4, the CDR3 gives the full variable domain: EAGVTQFPSHSVIEKGQTVTLRCDPISGHDNLYWYRRVMGKEIKFLLHFVKESKQDESGMPNNRFLAERTGGTYSTLKVQPAELEDSGVYFCASSQVYGGAGEKLFFGSGTQLSVL.

A note on this clonotype: A much more abundant neighbour one base away suggests this may be a read error. This chain connects TRBV4-3 to TRBJ2-1, with 9 bases lining up with TRBD2. The CDR3 runs to 16 residues. Germline assignment: CDR1 LGHNA and CDR2 YSLEER. The CDR3 DNA follows: TGCGCCGGCAGCCAAGATGCCCTAGCGGGGTACAATGAGCAGTTCTTC. It is translated as CAGSQDALAGYNEQFF.

As for this clonotype: Given a much more abundant clone one base away, this may be a read error. This chain joins TRBV29-1 and TRBJ2-6; D perhaps matches TRBD1 (5 bases). The V gene's germline CDR1 is SQVTM and CDR2 ANQGSEA. The length of the CDR3 is 14 residues. The CDR3 sequence is CSVDRGSGANILTF. CDR3 DNA: TGCAGCGTTGACCGTGGCTCTGGGGCCAACATCCTGACTTTC.

In the case of this clonotype: One base away lies a much larger clone, so this may be a sequencing read error. J is TRBJ2-5 and V is TRBV4-1, with 8 bases lining up with TRBD2. The CDR3 covers 16 residues. The germline gives CDR1 MGHRA, CDR2 YSYEKL. As DNA, the CDR3 is TGCGCCAGCTGCCAAGAGTCGGGAGGGCCTGGGGAGACCCAGTACTTC. This gives the protein CASCQESGGPGETQYF.